This TCR beta chain is from a study of T cell responses to AZD1222 COVID-19 vaccine. Findings and caveats of the study: Seropositivity was recorded at baseline in only a handful of AZD1222 recipients. Every sample of the repertoires postdated the peak T cell response.

Here immunoSEQ multiplex PCR was the method, and the copy in TCRdb shows in-frame clones only, minus some. The sample carries about 130,000 clones, around 90% recorded once. Trimming removed 0 bases from V and 8 bases from J, with 12 bases in between. This CDR3 is built from 14 residues. The germline gives CDR1 SGHRS, CDR2 YFSETQ. In regard to this clone: Its antigen is currently unknown.

This sequence joins TRBV5-1 and TRBJ2-1, with D perhaps TRBD1 or TRBD2 (5 bases each). The sequencing here drew on peripheral blood, taken on day 0 of AZD1222 vaccination. The TCR originated in an adult in good health. The CDR3 region is CASSLAGANDEQFF. For the CDR3, the DNA is TGCGCCAGCAGCTTGGCCGGGGCAAACGATGAGCAGTTCTTC.